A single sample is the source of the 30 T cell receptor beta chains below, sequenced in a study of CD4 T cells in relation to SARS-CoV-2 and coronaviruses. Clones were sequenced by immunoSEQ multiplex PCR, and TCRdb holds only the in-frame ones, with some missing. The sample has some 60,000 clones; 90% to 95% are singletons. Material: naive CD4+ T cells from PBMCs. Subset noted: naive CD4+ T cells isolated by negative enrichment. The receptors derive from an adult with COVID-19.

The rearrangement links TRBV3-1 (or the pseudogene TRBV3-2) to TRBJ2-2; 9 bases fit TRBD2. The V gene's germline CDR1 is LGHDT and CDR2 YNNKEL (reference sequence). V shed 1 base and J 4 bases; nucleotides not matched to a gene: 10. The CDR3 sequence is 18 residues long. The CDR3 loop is CASSQGLAGGPGTGELFF. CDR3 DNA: TGTGCCAGCAGCCAAGGGTTGGCGGGAGGGCCCGGCACCGGGGAGCTGTTTTTT.

DNA for the CDR3: TGTGCCAGCAGCTTACCGGTGGGGGGCTACACCTTC. As protein: CASSLPVGGYTF. The genes are TRBV7-9 and TRBJ1-2, with no clear D. The CDR3 is 12 amino acids. Trimming took off 2 bases at V and 8 bases at J, with 9 bases between the two ends. Germline loops: CDR1 SEHNR, CDR2 FQNEAQ (reference sequence).

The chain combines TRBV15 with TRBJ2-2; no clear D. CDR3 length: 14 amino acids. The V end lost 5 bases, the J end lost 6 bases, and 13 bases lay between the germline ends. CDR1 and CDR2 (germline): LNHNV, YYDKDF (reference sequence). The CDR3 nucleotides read TGTGCCACCAGCCGCACTATAGTATCCGGGGAGCTGTTTTTT. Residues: CATSRTIVSGELFF.

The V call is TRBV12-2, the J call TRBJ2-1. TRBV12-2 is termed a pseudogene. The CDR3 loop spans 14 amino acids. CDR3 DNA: TGTGCAAGTCGCCCCCCCCTATGTGGGTATGAGCAGTTCTTC. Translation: CASRPPLCGYEQFF.

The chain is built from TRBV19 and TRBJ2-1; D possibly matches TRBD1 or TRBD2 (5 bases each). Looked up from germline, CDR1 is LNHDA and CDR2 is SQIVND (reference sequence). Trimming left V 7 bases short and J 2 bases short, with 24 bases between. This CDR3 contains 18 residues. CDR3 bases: TGTGCCAGTACTATGGGGACCCGATGGAACAGGACCTACAATGAGCAGTTCTTC. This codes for CASTMGTRWNRTYNEQFF.

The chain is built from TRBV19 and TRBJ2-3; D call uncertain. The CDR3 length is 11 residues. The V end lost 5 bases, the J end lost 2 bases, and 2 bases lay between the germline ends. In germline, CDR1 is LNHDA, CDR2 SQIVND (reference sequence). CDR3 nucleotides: TGTGCCAGTAGTCACACAGATACGCAGTATTTT. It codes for CASSHTDTQYF.

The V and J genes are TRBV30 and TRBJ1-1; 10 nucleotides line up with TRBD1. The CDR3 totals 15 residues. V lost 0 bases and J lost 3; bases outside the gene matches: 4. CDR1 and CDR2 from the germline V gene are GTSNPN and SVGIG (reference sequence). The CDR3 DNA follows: TGTGCCTGGAGTGTAGCGGGACAGGGGTACACTGAAGCTTTCTTT. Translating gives CAWSVAGQGYTEAFF.

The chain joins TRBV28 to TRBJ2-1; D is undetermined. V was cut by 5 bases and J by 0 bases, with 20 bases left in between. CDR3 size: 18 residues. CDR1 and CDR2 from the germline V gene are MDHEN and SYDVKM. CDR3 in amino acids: CASSAWNYLQSSYNEQFF. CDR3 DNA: TGTGCCAGCAGTGCATGGAATTATCTTCAAAGCTCCTACAATGAGCAGTTCTTC.

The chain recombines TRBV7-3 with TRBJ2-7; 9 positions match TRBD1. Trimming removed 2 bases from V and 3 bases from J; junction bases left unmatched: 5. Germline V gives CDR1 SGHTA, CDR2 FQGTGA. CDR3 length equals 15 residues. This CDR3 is CASSLDGTGIYEQYF. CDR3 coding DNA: TGTGCCAGCAGCTTAGATGGGACAGGGATCTACGAGCAGTACTTC.

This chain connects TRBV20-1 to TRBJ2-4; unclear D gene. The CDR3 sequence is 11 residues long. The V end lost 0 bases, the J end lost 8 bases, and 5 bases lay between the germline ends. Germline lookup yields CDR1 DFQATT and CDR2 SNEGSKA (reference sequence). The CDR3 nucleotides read TGCAGTGCTAGAGAAGGGCACATTCAGTACTTC. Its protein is CSAREGHIQYF.

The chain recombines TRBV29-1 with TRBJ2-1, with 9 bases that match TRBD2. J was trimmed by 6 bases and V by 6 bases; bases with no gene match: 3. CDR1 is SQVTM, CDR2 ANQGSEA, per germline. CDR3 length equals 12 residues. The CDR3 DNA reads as TGCAGCGTACTAGCGGGTATCAATGAGCAGTTCTTC. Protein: CSVLAGINEQFF.

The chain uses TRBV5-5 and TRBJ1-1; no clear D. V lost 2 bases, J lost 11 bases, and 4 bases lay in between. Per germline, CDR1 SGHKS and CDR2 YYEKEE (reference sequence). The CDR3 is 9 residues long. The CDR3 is CASSFGAFF. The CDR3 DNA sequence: TGTGCCAGCAGCTTTGGGGCTTTCTTT.

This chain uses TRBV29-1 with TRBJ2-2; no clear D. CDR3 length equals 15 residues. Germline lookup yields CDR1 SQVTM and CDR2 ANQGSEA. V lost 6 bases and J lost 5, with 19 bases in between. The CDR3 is CSVLTSFGLTGELFF. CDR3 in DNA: TGCAGCGTCCTGACATCTTTCGGTTTAACCGGGGAGCTGTTTTTT.

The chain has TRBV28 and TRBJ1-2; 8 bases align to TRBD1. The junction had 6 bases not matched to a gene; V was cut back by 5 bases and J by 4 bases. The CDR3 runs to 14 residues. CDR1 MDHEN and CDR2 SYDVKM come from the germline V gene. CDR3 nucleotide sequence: TGTGCCAGCAGTCCACTGGACAGGGCCTATGGCTACACCTTC. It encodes CASSPLDRAYGYTF.

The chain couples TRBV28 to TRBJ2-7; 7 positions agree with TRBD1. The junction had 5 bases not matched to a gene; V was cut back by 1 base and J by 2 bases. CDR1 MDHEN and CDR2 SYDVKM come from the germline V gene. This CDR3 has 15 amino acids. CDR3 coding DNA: TGTGCCAGCAGTTTATACAGGGGAATGCCCTACGAGCAGTACTTC. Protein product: CASSLYRGMPYEQYF.

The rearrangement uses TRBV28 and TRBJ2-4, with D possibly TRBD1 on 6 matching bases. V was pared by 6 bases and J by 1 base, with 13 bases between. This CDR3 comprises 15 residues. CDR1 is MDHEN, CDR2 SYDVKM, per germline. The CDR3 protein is CASRNRDPAKNIQYF. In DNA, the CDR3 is TGTGCCAGCAGAAACAGGGACCCCGCCAAAAACATTCAGTACTTC.

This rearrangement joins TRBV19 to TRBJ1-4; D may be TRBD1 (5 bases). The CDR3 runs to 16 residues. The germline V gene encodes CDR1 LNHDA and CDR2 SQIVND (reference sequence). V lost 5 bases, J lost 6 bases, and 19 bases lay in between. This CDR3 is CASSGRTSGGDEKLFF. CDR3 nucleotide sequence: TGTGCCAGTAGTGGAAGGACCAGTGGGGGAGATGAAAAACTGTTTTTT.

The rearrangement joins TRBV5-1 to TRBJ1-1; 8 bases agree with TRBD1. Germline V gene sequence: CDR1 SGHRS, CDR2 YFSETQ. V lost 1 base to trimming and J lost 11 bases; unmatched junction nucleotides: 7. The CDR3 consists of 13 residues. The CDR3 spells CASSLLQGGEAFF. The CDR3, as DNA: TGCGCCAGCAGCTTGTTACAGGGGGGGGAGGCTTTCTTT.

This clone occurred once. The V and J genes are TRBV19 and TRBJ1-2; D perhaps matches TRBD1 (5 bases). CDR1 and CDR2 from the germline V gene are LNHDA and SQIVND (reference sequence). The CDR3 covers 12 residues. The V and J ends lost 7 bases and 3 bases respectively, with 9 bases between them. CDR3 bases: TGTGCCAGTACTAGAGGGGACTATGGCTACACCTTC. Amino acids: CASTRGDYGYTF.

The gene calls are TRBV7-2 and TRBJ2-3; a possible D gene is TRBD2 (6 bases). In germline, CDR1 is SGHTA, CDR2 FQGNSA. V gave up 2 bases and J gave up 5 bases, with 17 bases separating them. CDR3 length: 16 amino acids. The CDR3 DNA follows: TGTGCCAGCAGCTTATCGGTAGCGGAGGGCCTAGATACGCAGTATTTT. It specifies CASSLSVAEGLDTQYF.

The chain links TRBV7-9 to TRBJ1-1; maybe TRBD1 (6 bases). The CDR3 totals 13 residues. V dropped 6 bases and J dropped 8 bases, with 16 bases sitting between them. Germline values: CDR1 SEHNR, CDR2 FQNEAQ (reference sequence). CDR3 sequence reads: CASRLPPGAEAFF. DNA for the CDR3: TGTGCCAGCAGACTACCGCCGGGGGCAGAAGCTTTCTTT. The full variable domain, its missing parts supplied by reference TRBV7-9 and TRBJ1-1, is DTGVSQNPRHKITKRGQNVTFRCDPISEHNRLYWYRQTLGQGPEFLTYFQNEAQLEKSRLLSDRFSAERPKGSFSTLEIQRTEQGDSAMYLCASRLPPGAEAFFGQGTRLTVV.

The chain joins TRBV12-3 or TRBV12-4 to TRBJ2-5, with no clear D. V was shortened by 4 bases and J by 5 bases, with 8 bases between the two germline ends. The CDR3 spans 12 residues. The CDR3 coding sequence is TGTGCCAGCAGTTCGTCTCGGGAGACCCAGTACTTC. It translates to CASSSSRETQYF.

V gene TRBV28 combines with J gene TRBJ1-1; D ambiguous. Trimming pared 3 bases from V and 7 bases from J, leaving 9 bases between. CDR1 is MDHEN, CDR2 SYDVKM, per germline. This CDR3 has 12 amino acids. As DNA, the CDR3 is TGTGCCAGCAGTTTTTATCCGGGTGAAGCTTTCTTT. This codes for CASSFYPGEAFF.

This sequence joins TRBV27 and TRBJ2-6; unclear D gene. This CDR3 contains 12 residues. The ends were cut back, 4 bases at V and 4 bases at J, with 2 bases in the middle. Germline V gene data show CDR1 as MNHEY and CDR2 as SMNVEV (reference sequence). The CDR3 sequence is CASSSGANVLTF. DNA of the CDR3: TGTGCCAGCAGTTCCGGGGCCAACGTCCTGACTTTC.

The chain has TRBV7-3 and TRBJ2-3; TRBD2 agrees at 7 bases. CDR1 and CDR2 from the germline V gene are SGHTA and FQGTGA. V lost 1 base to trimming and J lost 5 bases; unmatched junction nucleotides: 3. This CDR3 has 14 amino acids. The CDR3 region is CASSLMAGEDTQYF. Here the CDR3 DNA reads TGTGCCAGCAGCTTAATGGCGGGAGAAGATACGCAGTATTTT. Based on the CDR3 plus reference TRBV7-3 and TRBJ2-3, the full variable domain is GAGVSQTPSNKVTEKGKYVELRCDPISGHTALYWYRQSLGQGPEFLIYFQGTGAADDSGLPNDRFFAVRPEGSVSTLKIQRTERGDSAVYLCASSLMAGEDTQYFGPGTRLTVL.

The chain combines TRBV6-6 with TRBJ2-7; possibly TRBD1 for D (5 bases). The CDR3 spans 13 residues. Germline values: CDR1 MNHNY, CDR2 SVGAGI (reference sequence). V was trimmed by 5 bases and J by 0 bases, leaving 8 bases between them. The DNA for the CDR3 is TGTGCCAGCAGTAGGGGATCCTCCTACGAGCAGTACTTC. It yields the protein CASSRGSSYEQYF.

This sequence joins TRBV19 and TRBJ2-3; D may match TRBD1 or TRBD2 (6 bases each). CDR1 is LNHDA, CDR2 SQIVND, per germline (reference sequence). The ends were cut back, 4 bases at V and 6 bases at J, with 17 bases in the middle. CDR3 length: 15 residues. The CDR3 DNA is TGTGCCAGTAGTACACAGGGACTCGTCCCGGATACGCAGTATTTT. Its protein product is CASSTQGLVPDTQYF. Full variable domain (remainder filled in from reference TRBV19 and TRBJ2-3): DGGITQSPKYLFRKEGQNVTLSCEQNLNHDAMYWYRQDPGQGLRLIYYSQIVNDFQKGDIAEGYSVSREKKESFPLTVTSAQKNPTAFYLCASSTQGLVPDTQYFGPGTRLTVL.

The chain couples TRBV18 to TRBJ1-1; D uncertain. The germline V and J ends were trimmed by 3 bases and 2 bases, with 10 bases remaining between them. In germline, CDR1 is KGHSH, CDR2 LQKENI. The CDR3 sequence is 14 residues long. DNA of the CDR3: TGTGCCAGCTCACCTGCTTTCAGAAACACTGAAGCTTTCTTT. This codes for CASSPAFRNTEAFF. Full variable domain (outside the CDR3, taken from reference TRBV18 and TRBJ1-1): NAGVMQNPRHLVRRRGQEARLRCSPMKGHSHVYWYRQLPEEGLKFMVYLQKENIIDESGMPKERFSAEFPKEGPSILRIQQVVRGDSAAYFCASSPAFRNTEAFFGQGTRLTVV.

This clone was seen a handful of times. The CDR3 nucleotides read TGCGCCAGCAGCCAAGGGTTCGGGGTGGGCACTGAAGCTTTCTTT. Amino acid sequence: CASSQGFGVGTEAFF. The chain couples TRBV4-3 to TRBJ1-1, with D uncertain. Germline V gene sequence: CDR1 LGHNA, CDR2 YSLEER. The length of the CDR3 is 15 residues. The V gene lost 1 base and the J gene lost 4 bases, with 13 bases spanning the gap.

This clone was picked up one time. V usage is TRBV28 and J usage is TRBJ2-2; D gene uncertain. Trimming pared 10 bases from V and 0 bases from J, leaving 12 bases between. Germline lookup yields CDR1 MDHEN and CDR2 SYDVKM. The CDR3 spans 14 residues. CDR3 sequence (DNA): TGTGCCACCCTCACGAAAGCGAACACCGGGGAGCTGTTTTTT. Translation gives CATLTKANTGELFF.